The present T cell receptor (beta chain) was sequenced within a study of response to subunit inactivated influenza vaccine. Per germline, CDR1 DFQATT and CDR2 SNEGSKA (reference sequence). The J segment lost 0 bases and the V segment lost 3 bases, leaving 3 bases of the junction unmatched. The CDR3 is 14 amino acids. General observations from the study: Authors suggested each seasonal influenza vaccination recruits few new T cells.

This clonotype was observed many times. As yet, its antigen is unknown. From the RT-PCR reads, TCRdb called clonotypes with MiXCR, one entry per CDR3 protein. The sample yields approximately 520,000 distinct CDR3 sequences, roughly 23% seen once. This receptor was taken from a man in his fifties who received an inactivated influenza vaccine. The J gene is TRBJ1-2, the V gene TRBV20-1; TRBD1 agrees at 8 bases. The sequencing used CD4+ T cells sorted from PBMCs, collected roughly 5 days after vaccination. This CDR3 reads CSASSDRANYGYTF. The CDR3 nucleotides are TGCAGTGCTAGTTCGGACAGGGCTAACTATGGCTACACCTTC.